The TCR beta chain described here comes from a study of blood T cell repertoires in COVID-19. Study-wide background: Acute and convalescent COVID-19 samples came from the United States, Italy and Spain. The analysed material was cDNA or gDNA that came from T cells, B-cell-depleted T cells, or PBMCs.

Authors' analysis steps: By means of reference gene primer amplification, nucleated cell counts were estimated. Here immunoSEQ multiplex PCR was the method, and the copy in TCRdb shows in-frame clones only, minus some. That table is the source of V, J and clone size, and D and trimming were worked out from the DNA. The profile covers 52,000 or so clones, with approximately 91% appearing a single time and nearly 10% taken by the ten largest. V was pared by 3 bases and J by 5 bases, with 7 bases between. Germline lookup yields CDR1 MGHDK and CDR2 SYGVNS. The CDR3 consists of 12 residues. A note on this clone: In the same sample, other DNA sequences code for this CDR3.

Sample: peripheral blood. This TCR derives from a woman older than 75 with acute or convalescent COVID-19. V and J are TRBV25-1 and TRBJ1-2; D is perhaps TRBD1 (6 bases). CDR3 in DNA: TGTGCCAGCAGTGATAGGGGGTATGGCTACACCTTC. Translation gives CASSDRGYGYTF.